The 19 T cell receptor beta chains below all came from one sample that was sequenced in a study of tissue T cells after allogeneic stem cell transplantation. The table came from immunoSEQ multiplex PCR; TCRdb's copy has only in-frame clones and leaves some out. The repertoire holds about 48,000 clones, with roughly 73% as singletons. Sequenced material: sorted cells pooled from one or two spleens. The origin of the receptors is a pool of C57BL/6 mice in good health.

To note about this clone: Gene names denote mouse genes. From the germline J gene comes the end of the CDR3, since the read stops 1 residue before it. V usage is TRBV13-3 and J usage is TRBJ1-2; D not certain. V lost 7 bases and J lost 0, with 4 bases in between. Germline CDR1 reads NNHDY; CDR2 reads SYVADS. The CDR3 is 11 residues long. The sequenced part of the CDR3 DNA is TGTGCCAGCGGGACAAACTCCGACTACACC. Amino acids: CASGTNSDYT. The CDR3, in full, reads CASGTNSDYTF.

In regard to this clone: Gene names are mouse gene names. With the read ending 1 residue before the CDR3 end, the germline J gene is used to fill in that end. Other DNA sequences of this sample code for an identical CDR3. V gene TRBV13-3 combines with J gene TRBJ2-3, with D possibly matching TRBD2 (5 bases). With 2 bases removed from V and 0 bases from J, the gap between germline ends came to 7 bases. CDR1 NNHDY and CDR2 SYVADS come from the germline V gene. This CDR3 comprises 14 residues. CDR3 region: CASSDRTSAETLYF. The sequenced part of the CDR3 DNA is TGTGCCAGCAGTGACCGGACTAGTGCAGAAACGCTGTAT.

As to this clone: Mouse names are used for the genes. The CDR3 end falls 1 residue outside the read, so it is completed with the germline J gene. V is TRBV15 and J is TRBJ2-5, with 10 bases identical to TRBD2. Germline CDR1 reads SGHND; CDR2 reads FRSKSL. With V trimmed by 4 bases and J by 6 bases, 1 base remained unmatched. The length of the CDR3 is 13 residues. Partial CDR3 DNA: TGTGCCAGCAGTTCGACTGGGGGGGACACCCAGTAC. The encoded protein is CASSSTGGDTQY. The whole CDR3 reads CASSSTGGDTQYF. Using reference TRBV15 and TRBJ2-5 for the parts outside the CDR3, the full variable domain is DAGVTQTPRHEVAEKGQTIILKCEPVSGHNDLFWYRQTKIQGLELLSYFRSKSLMEDGGAFKDRFKAEMLNSSFSTLKIQPTEPKDSAVYLCASSSTGGDTQYFGPGTRLLVL.

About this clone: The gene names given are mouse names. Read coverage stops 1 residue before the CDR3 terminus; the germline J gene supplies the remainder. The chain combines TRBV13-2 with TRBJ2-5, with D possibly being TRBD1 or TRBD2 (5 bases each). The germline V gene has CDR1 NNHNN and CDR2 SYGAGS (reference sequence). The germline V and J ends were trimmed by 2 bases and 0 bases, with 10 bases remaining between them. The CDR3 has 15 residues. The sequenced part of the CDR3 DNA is TGTGCCAGCGGTGAGGGGGAATTTAACCAAGACACCCAGTAC. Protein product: CASGEGEFNQDTQY. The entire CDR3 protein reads CASGEGEFNQDTQYF.

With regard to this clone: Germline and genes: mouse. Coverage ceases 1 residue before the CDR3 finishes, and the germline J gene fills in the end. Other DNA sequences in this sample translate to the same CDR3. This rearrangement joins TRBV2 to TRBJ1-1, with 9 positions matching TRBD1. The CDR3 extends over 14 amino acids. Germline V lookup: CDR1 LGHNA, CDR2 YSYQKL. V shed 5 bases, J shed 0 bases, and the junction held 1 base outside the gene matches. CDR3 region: CASSRQGANTEVFF. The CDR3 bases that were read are TGTGCCAGCAGCAGACAGGGGGCAAACACAGAAGTCTTC.

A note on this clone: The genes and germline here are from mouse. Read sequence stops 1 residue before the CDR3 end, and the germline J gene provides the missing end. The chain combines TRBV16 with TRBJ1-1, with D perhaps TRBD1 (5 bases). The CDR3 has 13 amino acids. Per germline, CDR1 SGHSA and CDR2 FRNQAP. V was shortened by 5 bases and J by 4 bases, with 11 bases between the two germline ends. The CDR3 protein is CASSPGLSTEVFF. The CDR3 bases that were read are TGTGCAAGCAGCCCGGGACTGTCCACAGAAGTCTTC.

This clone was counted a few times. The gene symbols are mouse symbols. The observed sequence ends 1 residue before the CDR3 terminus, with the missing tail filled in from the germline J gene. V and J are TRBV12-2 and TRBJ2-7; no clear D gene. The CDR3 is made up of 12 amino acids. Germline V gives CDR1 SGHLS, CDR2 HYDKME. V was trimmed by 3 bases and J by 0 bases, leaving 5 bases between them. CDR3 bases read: TGTGCCAGCTCTTTCCTCTCCTATGAACAGTAC. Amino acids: CASSFLSYEQY. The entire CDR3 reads CASSFLSYEQYF.

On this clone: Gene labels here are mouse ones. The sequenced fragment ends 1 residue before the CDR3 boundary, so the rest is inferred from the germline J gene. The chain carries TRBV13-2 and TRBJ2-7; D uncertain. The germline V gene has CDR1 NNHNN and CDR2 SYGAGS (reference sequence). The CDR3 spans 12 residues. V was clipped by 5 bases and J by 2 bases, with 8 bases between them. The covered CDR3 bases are TGTGCCAGCGGCCCCGGGACCTATGAACAGTAC. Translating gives CASGPGTYEQY. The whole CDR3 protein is CASGPGTYEQYF.

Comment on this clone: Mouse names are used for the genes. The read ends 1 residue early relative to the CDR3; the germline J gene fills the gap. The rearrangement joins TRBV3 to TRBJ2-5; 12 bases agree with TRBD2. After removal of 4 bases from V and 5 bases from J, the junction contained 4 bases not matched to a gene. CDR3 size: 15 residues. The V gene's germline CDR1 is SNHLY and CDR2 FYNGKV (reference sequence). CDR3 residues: CASSSTGGAPDTQYF. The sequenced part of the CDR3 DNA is TGTGCCAGCAGCTCGACTGGGGGGGCGCCAGACACCCAGTAC.

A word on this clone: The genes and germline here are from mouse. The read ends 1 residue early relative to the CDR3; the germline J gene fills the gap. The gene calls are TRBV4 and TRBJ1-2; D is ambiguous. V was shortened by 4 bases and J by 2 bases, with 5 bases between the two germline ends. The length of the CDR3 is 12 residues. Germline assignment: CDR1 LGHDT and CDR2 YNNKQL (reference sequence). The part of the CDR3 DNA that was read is TGTGCCAGCAGCTCGGGGAACTCCGACTACACC. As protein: CASSSGNSDYT. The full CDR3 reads CASSSGNSDYTF.

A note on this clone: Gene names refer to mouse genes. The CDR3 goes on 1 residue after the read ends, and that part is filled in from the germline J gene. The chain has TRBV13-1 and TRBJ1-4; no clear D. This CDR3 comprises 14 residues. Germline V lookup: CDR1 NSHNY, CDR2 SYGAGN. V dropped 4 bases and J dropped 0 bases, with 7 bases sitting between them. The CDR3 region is CASSLGISNERLFF. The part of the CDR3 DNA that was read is TGTGCCAGCAGTCTGGGGATTTCCAACGAAAGATTATTT.

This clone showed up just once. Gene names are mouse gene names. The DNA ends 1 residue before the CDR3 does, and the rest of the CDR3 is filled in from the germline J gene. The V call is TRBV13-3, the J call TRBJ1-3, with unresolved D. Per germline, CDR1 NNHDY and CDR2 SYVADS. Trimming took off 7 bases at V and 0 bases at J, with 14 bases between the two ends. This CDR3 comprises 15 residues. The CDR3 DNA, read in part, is TGTGCCAGCCAGAAGGGCAAACCTTCTGGAAATACGCTCTAT. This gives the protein CASQKGKPSGNTLY. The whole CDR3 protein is CASQKGKPSGNTLYF.

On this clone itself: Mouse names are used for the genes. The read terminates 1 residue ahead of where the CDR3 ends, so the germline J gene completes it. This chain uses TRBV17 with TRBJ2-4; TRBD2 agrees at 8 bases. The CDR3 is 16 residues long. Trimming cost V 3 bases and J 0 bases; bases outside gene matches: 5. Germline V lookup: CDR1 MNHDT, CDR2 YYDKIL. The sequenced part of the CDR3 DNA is TGTGCTAGCAGTAGCGGGCTGGGGGGTAGTCAAAACACCTTGTAC. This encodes CASSSGLGGSQNTLY. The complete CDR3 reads CASSSGLGGSQNTLYF.

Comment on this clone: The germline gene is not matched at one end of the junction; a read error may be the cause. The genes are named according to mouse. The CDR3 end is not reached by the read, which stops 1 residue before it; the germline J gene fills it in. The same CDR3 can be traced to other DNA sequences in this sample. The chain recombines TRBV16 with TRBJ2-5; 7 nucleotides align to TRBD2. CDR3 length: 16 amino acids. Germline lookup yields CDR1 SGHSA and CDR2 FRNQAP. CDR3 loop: CASSLGLELNQDTQYF. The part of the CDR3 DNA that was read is TGTGCAAGTAGCTTAGGACTGGAGCTTAACCAAGACACCCAGTAC.

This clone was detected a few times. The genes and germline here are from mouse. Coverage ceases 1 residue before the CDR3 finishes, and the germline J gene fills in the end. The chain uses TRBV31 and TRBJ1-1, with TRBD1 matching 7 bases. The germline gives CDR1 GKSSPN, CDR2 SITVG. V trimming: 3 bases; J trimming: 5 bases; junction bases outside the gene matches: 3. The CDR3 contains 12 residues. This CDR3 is CAWSLGQTEVFF. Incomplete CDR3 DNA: TGTGCCTGGAGCCTGGGACAGACAGAAGTCTTC.

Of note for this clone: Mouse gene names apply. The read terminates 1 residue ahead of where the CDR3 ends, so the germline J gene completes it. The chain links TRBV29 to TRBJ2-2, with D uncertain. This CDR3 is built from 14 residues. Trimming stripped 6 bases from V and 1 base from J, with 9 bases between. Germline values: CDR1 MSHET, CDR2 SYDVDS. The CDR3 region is CASSAPINTGQLYF. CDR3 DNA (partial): TGTGCTAGCAGCGCCCCCATAAACACCGGGCAGCTCTAC.

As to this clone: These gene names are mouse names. The part of the CDR3 DNA that was read is TGTGCCAGCAGTCGACAGAAAAACACAGAAGTCTTC. Its protein product is CASSRQKNTEVF. The whole CDR3 sequence is CASSRQKNTEVFF. V is TRBV14 and J is TRBJ1-1, with D possibly matching TRBD1 (5 bases). The CDR3 extends 1 residue past the end of the read, so its final part is completed from the germline J gene. Between the trimmed V and J ends, which lost 4 bases and 1 base, there was a span of 8 bases. This CDR3 spans 13 amino acids. The germline V gene encodes CDR1 SGHDT and CDR2 FRDEAV.

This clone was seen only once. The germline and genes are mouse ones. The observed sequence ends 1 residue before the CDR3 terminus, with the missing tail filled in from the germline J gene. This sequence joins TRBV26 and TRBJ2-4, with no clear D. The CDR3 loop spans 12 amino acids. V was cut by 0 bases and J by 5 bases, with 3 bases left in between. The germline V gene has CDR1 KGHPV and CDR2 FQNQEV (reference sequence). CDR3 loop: CASSLSANTLYF. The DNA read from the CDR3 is TGTGCCAGCAGTCTGTCCGCAAACACCTTGTAC.

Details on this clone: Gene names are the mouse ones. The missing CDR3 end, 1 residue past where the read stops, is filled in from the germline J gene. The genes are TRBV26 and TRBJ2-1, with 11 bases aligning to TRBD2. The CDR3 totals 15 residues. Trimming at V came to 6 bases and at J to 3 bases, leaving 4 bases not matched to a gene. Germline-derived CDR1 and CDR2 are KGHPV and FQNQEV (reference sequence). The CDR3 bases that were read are TGTGCCAGCAGCCAAGACTGGGGGGGCTATGCTGAGCAGTTC. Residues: CASSQDWGGYAEQF. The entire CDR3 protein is CASSQDWGGYAEQFF.